A selection of T cell receptor beta chains follows, all from one sample in a study of post-analysis software for immune sequencing data. MiXCR, run by TCRdb on the PCR reads, gives a single entry per CDR3 protein. The repertoire holds about 770,000 distinct CDR3 sequences, with approximately 44% as singletons. Sequenced sample: blood. These receptors were taken from a girl aged 10 to 17 with multiple sclerosis. Both conserved end residues are part of each CDR3. D genes are given only for firm matches. The size of a clone is reported for some rows only, either as once, few or many, or as a class for expanded clones.

NA	TRBV5-6	NA	TRBJ2-5	TGTGCCAGCAGCTTGAGGGCGAGGAAGACCCAGTACTTC	CASSLRARKTQYF
NA	TRBV6-5	NA	TRBJ1-1	TGTGCCAGCAGTTACCTCGGGGGGAAGGAAGCTTTCTTT	CASSYLGGKEAFF
TRBD2	TRBV5-1	NA	TRBJ2-1	TGCGCCAGCAGCTTTGGGACTATCGAGGGTCGCCAGTTCTTC	CASSFGTIEGRQFF
NA	TRBV28	few	TRBJ1-5	TGTGCCAGCAGCCGCCCAGGAGATAGCAATCAGCCCCAGCATTTT	CASSRPGDSNQPQHF
NA	TRBV20-1	NA	TRBJ2-7	TGCAGTGCCCCCGTACGGGGTCTCAACGAGCAGTACTTC	CSAPVRGLNEQYF
TRBD2	TRBV7-9	NA	TRBJ2-5	TGTGCCAGCAGCCAGACTAGCGGGCAAGAGACCCAGTACTTC	CASSQTSGQETQYF
NA	TRBV28	NA	TRBJ2-4	TGTGCCAGCAGTTTGGGGGGGCCGGGAAACATTCAGTACTTC	CASSLGGPGNIQYF
NA	TRBV12-3/TRBV12-4	NA	TRBJ2-1	TGTGCCAGCAGTTTTGCGTTCTCGAGGGGGGGCGATGAGCAGTTCTTC	CASSFAFSRGGDEQFF
NA	TRBV18	NA	TRBJ1-1	TGTGCCAGCTCACCCAGAGGCAGGGCCACTGAAGCTTTCTTT	CASSPRGRATEAFF
NA	TRBV20-1	NA	TRBJ2-7	TGCAGTGCTGCCCATAGGGGCGAGCAGTACTTC	CSAAHRGEQYF
NA	TRBV7-2	few	TRBJ1-2	TGTGCCAGCAGTCCCGGCGTGGGCAGCTTTAACTATGGCTACACCTTC	CASSPGVGSFNYGYTF
NA	TRBV5-6	NA	TRBJ1-2	TGTGCCAGCAGCCCCCGGGCCGGGGGCTACACCTTC	CASSPRAGGYTF
NA	TRBV29-1	few	TRBJ2-1	TGCAGCGTTGACCAGGCAAACTACAATGAGCAGTTCTTC	CSVDQANYNEQFF
NA	TRBV6-5	few	TRBJ1-2	TGTGCCAGCAGTTACTCTACGGGGGGCCCATTCTATGGCTACACCTTC	CASSYSTGGPFYGYTF
NA	TRBV20-1	NA	TRBJ1-1	TGCAGTGCTACCTTCCGGGACCGACCTGAAGCTTTCTTT	CSATFRDRPEAFF
TRBD2	TRBV5-1	NA	TRBJ2-7	TGCGCCAGCAGCCTTACTAGCGGGTTCCCCCATGAGCAGTACTTC	CASSLTSGFPHEQYF
TRBD1	TRBV24-1	NA	TRBJ1-2	TGTGCCACCAGTGATGGAACAGGGGGCATCTATGGCTACACCTTC	CATSDGTGGIYGYTF
NA	TRBV29-1	NA	TRBJ2-3	TGCAGCGTTGAAAACCGTCCGGGTCCAGATACGCAGTATTTT	CSVENRPGPDTQYF
TRBD1	TRBV28	NA	TRBJ2-5	TGTGCCAGCAGTTTCCGGGACAGACATCAAGAGACCCAGTACTTC	CASSFRDRHQETQYF
NA	TRBV12-3/TRBV12-4	NA	TRBJ2-1	TGTGCCAGCAGTGCCCCTAGCAATGAGCAGTTCTTC	CASSAPSNEQFF
TRBD1	TRBV12-3/TRBV12-4	NA	TRBJ2-7	TGTGCCAGCACCTGGGACAGCTACGAGCAGTACTTC	CASTWDSYEQYF
NA	TRBV20-1	once	TRBJ1-5	TGCAGTGCTAGGGGGGAATCAGGACAGCCCCAGCATTTT	CSARGESGQPQHF
NA	TRBV20-1	few	TRBJ2-3	TGCAGTGCCCCTATTCAGAATTCAGATACGCAGTATTTT	CSAPIQNSDTQYF
TRBD2	TRBV5-6	NA	TRBJ2-1	TGTGTCAGCAGCTCCCAGCGGGAATACTCCTACAATGAGCAGTTCTTC	CVSSSQREYSYNEQFF
TRBD2	TRBV5-6	few	TRBJ2-1	TGTGCCAGCAGCCCCGGGACTAGCGGGGTCTATGAGCAGTTCTTC	CASSPGTSGVYEQFF
TRBD2	TRBV4-2	NA	TRBJ2-4	TGTGCCAGCTCTTTGACTAGCAGAGACGCCAAAAACATTCAGTACTTC	CASSLTSRDAKNIQYF
NA	TRBV4-3	NA	TRBJ2-1	TGCGCCAGCAGCAAAGAGGCGAGCTTTAGGGAGCAGTTCTTC	CASSKEASFREQFF
TRBD1	TRBV10-3	NA	TRBJ1-6	TGTGCCTTCCGGACAGGGGGCGACTCCTATAATTCACCCCTCCACTTT	CAFRTGGDSYNSPLHF
TRBD2	TRBV30	NA	TRBJ2-2	TGTGCCTGGCGGGGACTAGCGGGAGCTGGGGAGCTGTTTTTT	CAWRGLAGAGELFF
NA	TRBV11-1	few	TRBJ2-7	TGTGCCAGCAGCTTGAGGGGAATCAGCTACGAGCAGTACTTC	CASSLRGISYEQYF
NA	TRBV12-3/TRBV12-4	NA	TRBJ2-3	TGTGCCACCCAGACTAGGAGCGCAGATACGCAGTATTTT	CATQTRSADTQYF
TRBD1	TRBV20-1	NA	TRBJ1-5	TGCAGTGCTAGAGATCTAAGGACAGGGGGACAGCCCCAGCATTTT	CSARDLRTGGQPQHF
NA	TRBV20-1	NA	TRBJ1-5	TGCAGTGCTAGACGTCAGCTCGACCTTCTTAGCAATCAGCCCCAGCATTTT	CSARRQLDLLSNQPQHF
TRBD1	TRBV15	NA	TRBJ2-7	TGTGCCACCGCAGGACAGGGGGCCTACGAGCAGTACTTC	CATAGQGAYEQYF
NA	TRBV2	few	TRBJ2-3	TGTGCCAGCAGCGCCCGAGGGCCTGGAGATACGCAGTATTTT	CASSARGPGDTQYF
NA	TRBV5-1	NA	TRBJ2-1	TGCGCCAGCAGCCCCGGGACGGGGGGCATCGATGAGCAGTTCTTC	CASSPGTGGIDEQFF
TRBD2	TRBV4-2	NA	TRBJ2-1	TGTGCCAGCAGCCAAGAAAGCCTAGCGGGAACCAATGAGCAGTTCTTC	CASSQESLAGTNEQFF
NA	TRBV7-9	NA	TRBJ2-1	TGTGCCAGCTGCCAGGGGGGTTCCTACAATGAGCAGTTCTTC	CASCQGGSYNEQFF